This T cell receptor beta chain was recorded in a study of CD8 T cells in ankylosing spondylitis. With molecular barcodes, quantitative 5'-RACE was used to make the TCR beta libraries. Each CDR3 protein gets one entry after TCRdb re-called the 5' RACE reads with MiXCR. The sample lists approximately 150,000 distinct CDR3 sequences; roughly a third were seen once. This clonotype was seen a handful of times. V dropped 8 bases and J dropped 2; count of bases not matched to a gene: 5. The length of the CDR3 is 13 residues. Germline CDR1 is LGHDT and CDR2 is YNNKEL (reference sequence). Input material: synovial fluid, either unsorted or a sorted T cell fraction (not recorded which). The TCR was taken from a male donor with ankylosing spondylitis. This chain uses TRBV3-1 with TRBJ1-2, with 7 bases identical to TRBD1. In DNA form, the CDR3 reads TGTGCCAGCGCCGCAGGGGGAAACTATGGCTACACCTTC. It is translated as CASAAGGNYGYTF.